This T cell receptor (beta chain) was observed in a study of beta chain features in type 1 diabetes. Germline V gene data show CDR1 as SGHDN and CDR2 as FVKESK. This CDR3 comprises 16 residues. The J segment lost 1 base and the V segment lost 4 bases, leaving 6 bases of the junction unmatched. Since all of the isolated RNA was reverse transcribed, expressed TCRB transcripts were what got sequenced. Clones were sequenced by immunoSEQ multiplex PCR, and TCRdb holds only the in-frame ones, with some missing. The sample has 200,000 to 250,000 clones; over 8.5% are singletons. Post-sort purity exceeded 98% for all sorted populations. This clone has a handful of counts.

Sequencing was performed on naive CD4+ T cells from blood. The chain joins TRBV14 to TRBJ2-3, with 9 bases identical to TRBD1. The TCR was taken from a woman between 18 and 30 years old in good health. CDR3 coding DNA: TGTGCCAGCAGCCTCGGACAGGGGATAGGCACAGATACGCAGTATTTT. Translating gives CASSLGQGIGTDTQYF.